Below are 18 T cell receptor beta chains sequenced from a single sample in a study of cytomegalovirus exposure and HLA in healthy donors. PCR amplification relied on 60 Vbeta primers (plus 13 Jbeta primers). Clones were sequenced by immunoSEQ multiplex PCR, and TCRdb holds only the in-frame ones, with some missing. This sample carries about 170,000 clones, approximately 73% of them seen once, and the ten largest clones take roughly 5.2%. The source material was PBMCs. These receptor sequences come from a woman aged 18-29 years in good health and CMV-seropositive.

V and J are TRBV6-5 and TRBJ2-7; 9 positions match TRBD1. After removal of 6 bases from V and 0 bases from J, the junction contained 6 bases not matched to a gene. This CDR3 has 15 residues. Germline lookup yields CDR1 MNHEY and CDR2 SVGAGI. This chain's CDR3 is CASRRTGDSSYEQYF. The CDR3 DNA sequence: TGTGCCAGCAGGAGGACAGGGGACAGCTCCTACGAGCAGTACTTC.

The chain uses TRBV10-3 and TRBJ1-2, with 9 nucleotides matching TRBD1. Looked up from germline, CDR1 is ENHRY and CDR2 is SYGVKD. This CDR3 is 14 amino acids long. V was pared by 10 bases and J by 5 bases, with 11 bases of the junction left unmatched. CDR3: CATRGTGTGYGYTF. The CDR3 DNA follows: TGTGCCACCAGAGGGACAGGGACGGGGTATGGCTACACCTTC.

The chain links TRBV27 to TRBJ2-7; no firm D call. V was cut by 3 bases and J by 2 bases, with 14 bases left in between. Germline assignment: CDR1 MNHEY and CDR2 SMNVEV (reference sequence). The CDR3 loop spans 15 amino acids. Here the CDR3 reads CASSFRPGLTYEQYF. The DNA of the CDR3 is TGTGCCAGCAGTTTTCGCCCAGGATTGACCTACGAGCAGTACTTC.

The genes are TRBV5-1 and TRBJ2-5; D is possibly TRBD1 (7 bases). V lost 0 bases, J lost 5 bases, and 14 bases lay in between. This CDR3 region has 15 residues. Germline CDR1 and CDR2: SGHRS and YFSETQ. CDR3 amino acids: CASSLDQGGTETQYF. The CDR3 DNA is TGCGCCAGCAGCTTGGATCAGGGGGGAACGGAGACCCAGTACTTC.

The rearrangement links TRBV4-1 to TRBJ1-2; 7 nucleotides match TRBD1. The CDR3 is 12 residues long. Germline CDR1 and CDR2: MGHRA and YSYEKL. The V segment lost 0 bases and the J segment 9 bases; nucleotides outside the gene matches: 1. In DNA, the CDR3 is TGCGCCAGCAGCCAAGAGGGACAGAGCTACACCTTC. The encoded protein is CASSQEGQSYTF.

The V gene is TRBV25-1, the J gene TRBJ2-7; 7 bases are a match to TRBD2. The V gene's germline CDR1 is MGHDK and CDR2 SYGVNS. With V trimmed by 7 bases and J by 4 bases, 7 bases remained unmatched. The CDR3 is 13 residues long. The CDR3 protein is CASKTSGAYEQYF. DNA of the CDR3: TGTGCCAGCAAGACGAGCGGGGCATACGAGCAGTACTTC.

The CDR3 is CASSQGDRVNTGELFF. The CDR3 DNA reads as TGTGCCAGCAGCCAGGGGGACAGGGTGAACACCGGGGAGCTGTTTTTT. The chain recombines TRBV5-4 with TRBJ2-2; 9 positions match TRBD1. CDR1 is SGHNT, CDR2 YYREEE, per germline (reference sequence). The junction had 5 bases not matched to a gene; V was cut back by 4 bases and J by 1 base. This CDR3 region has 16 residues.

The chain carries TRBV5-8 and TRBJ2-7, with 8 bases matching TRBD2. Trimming cost V 5 bases and J 1 base; bases outside gene matches: 11. CDR1 is SGHTS and CDR2 is YDEGEE in the germline V gene. The CDR3 covers 16 residues. The CDR3: CASRLGREGESYEQYF. The CDR3 DNA reads as TGTGCCAGCAGACTCGGCCGGGAGGGCGAATCCTACGAGCAGTACTTC.

This clone was seen just once. The chain is built from TRBV10-3 and TRBJ2-1; 10 bases are shared with TRBD2. The CDR3 is 15 amino acids. The germline V gene encodes CDR1 ENHRY and CDR2 SYGVKD. J was trimmed by 0 bases and V by 7 bases; bases with no gene match: 3. The CDR3 nucleotides are TGTGCCATCAAGGCTAGCGGGAGCTCCTACAATGAGCAGTTCTTC. Its translation: CAIKASGSSYNEQFF.

As concerns this clone: This same CDR3 is encoded by further DNA sequences in the sample. The genes are TRBV6-1 and TRBJ1-1; D call uncertain. The CDR3 sequence is 13 residues long. V shed 3 bases and J shed 1 base, with 6 bases lying between them. The germline V gene has CDR1 MNHNS and CDR2 SASEGT. The CDR3 DNA reads as TGTGCCAGCAGTGAGGGCCGGAACACTGAAGCTTTCTTT. Its translation is CASSEGRNTEAFF.

The gene calls are TRBV7-3 and TRBJ2-1; 8 bases are a match to TRBD2. CDR3 length: 16 residues. V shed 1 base and J 3 bases; nucleotides not matched to a gene: 5. Germline assignment: CDR1 SGHTA and CDR2 FQGTGA. CDR3 loop: CASSLNSGAIYNEQFF. In DNA form, the CDR3 reads TGTGCCAGCAGCTTAAATAGCGGGGCGATCTACAATGAGCAGTTCTTC.

This clone was observed a few times. The chain couples TRBV5-4 to TRBJ1-1; 12 nucleotides agree with TRBD1. Trimming cost V 3 bases and J 2 bases; bases outside gene matches: 2. The CDR3 contains 15 residues. The germline V gene has CDR1 SGHNT and CDR2 YYREEE (reference sequence). For the CDR3, the DNA is TGTGCCAGCAGCTGGGACAGGGGGCATAACACTGAAGCTTTCTTT. Its translation: CASSWDRGHNTEAFF.

Comments on this clone: The junction shows a germline mismatch at one end, possibly a read error. The chain recombines TRBV7-9 with TRBJ1-6, with 7 bases identical to TRBD1. Germline lookup yields CDR1 SEHNR and CDR2 FQNEAQ (reference sequence). This CDR3 spans 15 amino acids. In nucleotides, the CDR3 is TGTTCCAGCAGCCCGCCCAGGGGGAATTATTCACCCCTCCACTTT. Translation gives CSSSPPRGNYSPLHF.

This sequence joins TRBV14 and TRBJ1-3; D gene ambiguous. In germline, CDR1 is SGHDN, CDR2 FVKESK. V was cut by 4 bases and J by 5 bases, with 12 bases left in between. This CDR3 contains 14 residues. CDR3 protein: CASSPGGIRNTIYF. In DNA, the CDR3 is TGTGCCAGCAGCCCTGGAGGGATTCGAAACACCATATATTTT.

The CDR3 region has the DNA TGCAGTGCCACTGCCGGAGAGACCCAGTACTTC. It encodes CSATAGETQYF. V and J are TRBV20-1 and TRBJ2-5; D gene uncertain. This CDR3 has 11 amino acids. The V end was cut by 6 bases, the J end by 4 bases, with 9 bases between. CDR1 and CDR2 from the germline V gene are DFQATT and SNEGSKA (reference sequence).

The rearrangement uses TRBV14 and TRBJ2-5; 8 positions agree with TRBD2. The germline gives CDR1 SGHDN, CDR2 FVKESK. The junction had 15 bases not matched to a gene; V was cut back by 0 bases and J by 9 bases. CDR3 length: 17 amino acids. The CDR3 loop reads CASSQDRKAGGTGAQYF. DNA of the CDR3: TGTGCCAGCAGCCAAGATAGAAAGGCGGGGGGTACCGGGGCCCAGTACTTC.

The CDR3 region has the DNA TGCGCCAGCAGCCAAGGGGACAGGGACGGTCAGCCCCAGCATTTT. Its protein product is CASSQGDRDGQPQHF. The chain recombines TRBV4-1 with TRBJ1-5; 9 bases fit TRBD1. Germline CDR1 and CDR2: MGHRA and YSYEKL. CDR3 length equals 15 residues. V lost 1 base to trimming and J lost 6 bases; unmatched junction nucleotides: 4.

The chain combines TRBV5-6 with TRBJ2-1; the match to TRBD2 covers 13 bases. The junction had 10 bases not matched to a gene; V was cut back by 4 bases and J by 0 bases. CDR1 and CDR2 (germline): SGHDT, YYEEEE. The CDR3 runs 19 residues. CDR3 residues: CASSTGLAGARSSYNEQFF. CDR3 nucleotide sequence: TGTGCCAGCAGCACCGGACTAGCGGGGGCCCGGAGCTCCTACAATGAGCAGTTCTTC.